This T cell receptor beta chain was recorded in a study of human T cells and chemical hapten exposure. Study-wide findings and caveats: Expanded TCRs produced significantly more large CDR3 similarity clusters than controls did.

Germline V CDR1 and CDR2: DFQATT, SNEGSKA (reference sequence). This CDR3 has 14 residues. With 1 base clipped from V and 10 bases from J, the junction kept 3 bases outside the gene matches. As for time point: patch test 3, about 24 weeks after DPC sensitization. Treatment of the sample: therapeutic diphenylcyclopropenone sensitization with weekly scalp DPC. Drawing of blood took place ahead of applying each patch test. Total RNA was isolated from whole blood that had not been fractionated. This clonotype was seen a few times. What it binds is not known. Per the authors' pipeline: Around 97,000 TCRs per sample was the median, with a range of roughly 23,224 to 750,000. MiXCR, applied by TCRdb to the RACE reads, yields one record per CDR3 protein. The V and J calls here are based on TCRdb, not the publication. In the table there are about 170,000 distinct CDR3 sequences, around a quarter of which are singletons.

The specimen comprised whole blood, sampled in connection with sensitization to the hapten diphenylcyclopropenone (DPC). The source is a woman aged 18-29 years with alopecia areata. Some clones in this sample may be carry-over from other donors' samples. The rearrangement uses TRBV20-1 and TRBJ1-6; 11 bases are a match to TRBD1. The CDR3 region has the DNA TGCAGTGCTAGAGGGACAGGGGGCAACTCACCCCTCCACTTT. The encoded protein is CSARGTGGNSPLHF.